The sequence of this T cell receptor (beta chain) was determined in a study of CD8+CD57+ T cells in acquired aplastic anemia. Study as a whole: Each DNA sample taken from sorted CD4+ and CD8+ cells came to approximately 3.3 ug on average.

CDR1 is MGHRA, CDR2 YSYEKL, per germline. V lost 4 bases and J 1 base, leaving 5 bases between the germline ends. The CDR3 sequence is 13 residues long. This clonotype has only a few counts. Profiles of TCR beta VDJ and CDR3 were generated from a genomic DNA template. A single record per CDR3 protein comes from TCRdb applying MiXCR to the reads. The repertoire holds some 170,000 distinct CDR3 sequences, with about 45% as singletons. Before being chosen for sequencing, patients had shown CD8+CD57+ cell expansion by flow cytometry. No patient had been given any therapy when blood was sampled. V and J are TRBV4-1 and TRBJ1-3; D call uncertain. This receptor was taken from a human donor with aplastic anemia. The sample comprised sorted CD4+, CD8+, or CD8+CD57+ T cells (not recorded which) from PBMCs. CDR3 sequence: CASSRPSGNTIYF. The CDR3 bases are TGCGCCAGCAGCCGTCCGTCTGGAAACACCATATATTTT.